These T cell receptor beta chains were read from a single sample in a study of blood T cell repertoires in COVID-19. Here immunoSEQ multiplex PCR was the method, and the copy in TCRdb shows in-frame clones only, minus some. The table shows over 200,000 clones, with nearly 90% occurring only once. Sequencing input: peripheral blood. All receptors come from a woman between 18 and 30 years old who had recovered from COVID-19. Both conserved end residues are trimmed from each CDR3. The D gene is left open where the match is weak.

cdr3_length d_call j_call v_call cdr3_aa
11 TRBD1 TRBJ2-3 TRBV7-2 ASSTGQADTQY
13 TRBD1 TRBJ1-2 TRBV5-1 ASSLGTGQIYGYT
10 TRBD2 TRBJ2-1 TRBV12-3/TRBV12-4 ASSTRLAEQF
13 TRBD2 TRBJ2-3 TRBV6-5 ASKHWRLGGDTQY
16 TRBD2 TRBJ2-1 TRBV7-3 ASSLGTSGRGRSAEQF
11 TRBD2 TRBJ2-3 TRBV7-3 ASSPGLADTQY
13 NA TRBJ1-3 TRBV3-1/TRBV3-2 ASSLLAGSGNTIY
14 TRBD2 TRBJ2-1 TRBV9 ASSVTSGISYNEQF
14 TRBD1 TRBJ1-1 TRBV4-3 ASSQDSGGLNTEAF
12 NA TRBJ1-2 TRBV11-2 ASSQGRETRGYT
16 NA TRBJ2-4 TRBV5-1 ASSLGFGPLLAKNIQY
13 NA TRBJ2-6 TRBV5-1 ASSLVFSGANVLT
13 TRBD2 TRBJ2-1 TRBV5-4 ASSRRLAGYNEQF
14 TRBD2 TRBJ2-2 TRBV3-1/TRBV3-2 ASSLRLAGGAGELF
13 NA TRBJ2-1 TRBV9 ASSVEAGSYNEQF
11 NA TRBJ1-1 TRBV11-3 ASSLGLAGVAF
13 NA TRBJ2-2 TRBV29-1 SVRGEGFIAGELF
13 NA TRBJ1-1 TRBV4-3 ASSQDSSLSGEAF
15 TRBD1 TRBJ1-5 TRBV19 ASSIPGTGIRNQPQH
17 TRBD2 TRBJ2-3 TRBV2 ASGEAGGRIFSSTDTQY
12 TRBD1 TRBJ2-7 TRBV12-5 ASGTAQGFYEQY
10 NA TRBJ1-2 TRBV10-3 AISIPGYGYT
14 NA TRBJ1-1 TRBV5-6 ASSLIGVYMNTEAF
13 TRBD2 TRBJ2-7 TRBV11-2 ASSLAAGASYEQY
9 NA TRBJ2-7 TRBV11-2 ASGPYYEQY
11 TRBD2 TRBJ2-1 TRBV12-3/TRBV12-4 ASSLILAGEQF
18 TRBD2 TRBJ2-1 TRBV10-3 AISTIPPTSGRAQGNEQF
12 TRBD1 TRBJ2-7 TRBV18 ASSLRQGLYEQY
15 NA TRBJ2-7 TRBV27 ASNMKGPPGQESEQY
18 TRBD1 TRBJ1-1 TRBV9 ASSVVVWDRNFRGNTEAF
10 NA TRBJ2-2 TRBV9 ASSPPAGELF
11 NA TRBJ1-1 TRBV29-1 SGMGQPNTEAF
11 TRBD1 TRBJ2-7 TRBV13 ASSFGQDYEQY
12 NA TRBJ1-1 TRBV5-4 ASFPMRKNTEAF
11 NA TRBJ1-2 TRBV11-2 ASSPRTPYGYT
14 TRBD2 TRBJ2-1 TRBV7-2 ASSRRPGLADNEQF
11 NA TRBJ1-6 TRBV19 ASSIVSNSPLH
11 NA TRBJ1-1 TRBV19 ASTPLWNTEAF
15 TRBD2 TRBJ2-1 TRBV9 ASSARPLAGAWNEQF
13 NA TRBJ1-5 TRBV27 ASSFLGLSNQPQH
13 TRBD1 TRBJ1-3 TRBV7-9 ASTSGQAEGNTIY
12 NA TRBJ2-2 TRBV9 ASSLSSDGGELF
14 TRBD2 TRBJ2-7 TRBV9 ASSVYPGLASYEQY
14 NA TRBJ2-1 TRBV27 ASSPILGSSYNEQF
13 TRBD2 TRBJ2-7 TRBV18 ASPHPRTSGIEQY
11 NA TRBJ2-5 TRBV12-3/TRBV12-4 ASSLGGGETQY
9 NA TRBJ2-1 TRBV7-2 ASLQYNEQF
12 NA TRBJ1-1 TRBV27 ASSFRDTNTEAF
12 TRBD2 TRBJ2-1 TRBV30 AWTVLAGGGEQF
14 TRBD1 TRBJ1-2 TRBV4-1 ASSPAGGTGIRGYT
13 NA TRBJ1-2 TRBV5-6 ASSLLSPTSYGYT
14 TRBD2 TRBJ2-2 TRBV7-3 ASSLTGTTNTGELF
12 NA TRBJ2-7 TRBV2 ASMEGRGKPEQY